The 10 T cell receptor beta chains in this list originate from one sample, sequenced in a study of cytomegalovirus exposure and HLA in healthy donors. The PCR used 60 Vbeta and 13 Jbeta primers. Assay: immunoSEQ multiplex PCR; the TCRdb copy retains only in-frame clones and omits some. The sample gives about 130,000 clones, over 60% of which show up once; around 2% is in the top ten. The specimen was PBMCs. The origin of the receptors is a young man in good health and CMV-seronegative.

V and J are TRBV4-2 and TRBJ2-7; the match to TRBD1 covers 9 bases. The CDR3 contains 15 residues. Germline CDR1 LGHNA, CDR2 YNFKEQ. V lost 0 bases to trimming and J lost 7 bases; unmatched junction nucleotides: 7. CDR3: CASSQDPGQGDEQYF. DNA for the CDR3: TGTGCCAGCAGCCAAGATCCGGGACAGGGTGATGAGCAGTACTTC.

The genes are TRBV2 and TRBJ1-3, with a tentative D call TRBD1 (6 bases). V lost 4 bases to trimming and J lost 5 bases, with 6 bases between them. Germline assignment: CDR1 SNHLY and CDR2 FYNNEI. The CDR3 loop spans 12 amino acids. For the CDR3, the DNA is TGTGCCAGCAGTGGGGACAGAAACACCATATATTTT. It specifies CASSGDRNTIYF.

CDR3 protein: CASSGTSSADEQFF. In DNA, the CDR3 is TGCGCCAGCAGTGGAACTTCTAGTGCCGATGAGCAGTTCTTC. The rearrangement links TRBV5-1 to TRBJ2-1; D gene uncertain. V lost 5 bases and J 8 bases, leaving 17 bases between the germline ends. Germline CDR1 SGHRS, CDR2 YFSETQ. This CDR3 spans 14 amino acids.

This clone was observed a single time. The rearrangement joins TRBV5-1 to TRBJ2-7; tentatively, D is TRBD1 (5 bases). With 4 bases removed from V and 3 bases from J, the gap between germline ends came to 26 bases. The CDR3 covers 18 residues. Germline assignment: CDR1 SGHRS and CDR2 YFSETQ. The CDR3 region is CASSPGPQGRVHRYEQYF. The CDR3 nucleotides are TGCGCCAGCAGCCCAGGACCCCAGGGCAGGGTGCATCGCTACGAGCAGTACTTC.

V gene TRBV7-3 combines with J gene TRBJ1-2, with D uncertain. CDR1 and CDR2 (germline): SGHTA, FQGTGA. CDR3 length: 13 amino acids. The V end lost 7 bases, the J end lost 6 bases, and 15 bases lay between the germline ends. Written as DNA, the CDR3 is TGTGCCAGCACCCAAGGCGGTTTGGATGGCTACACCTTC. It translates to CASTQGGLDGYTF.

This clone has only a few counts. The chain is built from TRBV28 and TRBJ2-7; a possible D gene is TRBD2 (6 bases). The CDR3 is 15 residues long. Germline V gene sequence: CDR1 MDHEN, CDR2 SYDVKM. V was shortened by 3 bases and J by 3 bases, with 15 bases between the two germline ends. The CDR3, as DNA: TGTGCCAGCAGTTTGTTCCGGGACGGGAGCTACGAGCAGTACTTC. Translating it yields CASSLFRDGSYEQYF.

This rearrangement joins TRBV7-9 to TRBJ2-7; TRBD2 might be the D (5 bases). Deletions cut 4 bases from V and 5 bases from J, with 18 bases between. The germline CDR1 and CDR2 sequences are SEHNR and FQNEAQ (reference sequence). The CDR3 loop spans 15 amino acids. The CDR3 DNA is TGTGCCAGCAGCTCCAGCGGTCACTGGGCCAACGAGCAGTACTTC. Translating it yields CASSSSGHWANEQYF.

The chain carries TRBV18 and TRBJ1-1; D may be TRBD1 (6 bases). CDR3 length equals 14 residues. V lost 5 bases and J lost 1, with 11 bases in between. CDR1 is KGHSH and CDR2 is LQKENI in the germline V gene. The CDR3 region has the DNA TGTGCCAGCTCAATCAGGACAGAGAACACTGAAGCTTTCTTT. Its protein is CASSIRTENTEAFF.

This chain joins TRBV7-9 and TRBJ2-2; D call uncertain. CDR1 and CDR2 from the germline V gene are SEHNR and FQNEAQ (reference sequence). The CDR3 loop spans 14 amino acids. V was clipped by 5 bases and J by 6 bases, with 13 bases between them. CDR3 DNA: TGTGCCAGCAGCGACTTAGTTTCTCCCGGGGAGCTGTTTTTT. Its protein product is CASSDLVSPGELFF.

This chain connects TRBV19 to TRBJ2-2, with D possibly TRBD2 on 5 matching bases. Deletions cut 3 bases from V and 4 bases from J, with 18 bases between. In germline, CDR1 is LNHDA, CDR2 SQIVND (reference sequence). This CDR3 contains 17 residues. The CDR3 region is CASSIPGIKTGTGELFF. The CDR3 nucleotides read TGTGCCAGTAGTATCCCCGGGATAAAAACGGGCACCGGGGAGCTGTTTTTT.